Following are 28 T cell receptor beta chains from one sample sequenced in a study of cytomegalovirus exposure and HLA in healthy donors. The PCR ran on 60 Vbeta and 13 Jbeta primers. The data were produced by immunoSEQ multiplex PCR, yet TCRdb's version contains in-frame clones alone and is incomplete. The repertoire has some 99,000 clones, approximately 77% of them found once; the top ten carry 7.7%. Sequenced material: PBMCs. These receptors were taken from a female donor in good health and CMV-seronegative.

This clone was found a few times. Here the CDR3 DNA reads TGCAGCGTTGAAGTCGACAGGGGCTCCACTGAAGCTTTCTTT. Residues: CSVEVDRGSTEAFF. The gene calls are TRBV29-1 and TRBJ1-1; 8 positions match TRBD1. V shed 1 base, J shed 4 bases, and the junction held 5 bases outside the gene matches. This CDR3 comprises 14 residues. Per the germline V gene, CDR1 is SQVTM and CDR2 is ANQGSEA.

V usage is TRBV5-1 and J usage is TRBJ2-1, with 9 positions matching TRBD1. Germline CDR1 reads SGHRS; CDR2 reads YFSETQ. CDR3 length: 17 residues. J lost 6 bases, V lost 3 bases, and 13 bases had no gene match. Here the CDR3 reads CASSSTPGTGRPNEQFF. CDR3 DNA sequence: TGCGCCAGCAGCTCTACTCCCGGGACAGGGCGTCCCAATGAGCAGTTCTTC.

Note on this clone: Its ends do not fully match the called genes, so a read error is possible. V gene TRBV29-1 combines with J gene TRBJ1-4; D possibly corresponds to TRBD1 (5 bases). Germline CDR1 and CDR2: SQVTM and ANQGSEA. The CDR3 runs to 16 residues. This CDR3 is CSVGVRGLGSNEKLFF. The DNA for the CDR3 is TGCAGCGTTGGGGTTAGGGGATTGGGGTCTAACGAAAAACTGTTTTTT.

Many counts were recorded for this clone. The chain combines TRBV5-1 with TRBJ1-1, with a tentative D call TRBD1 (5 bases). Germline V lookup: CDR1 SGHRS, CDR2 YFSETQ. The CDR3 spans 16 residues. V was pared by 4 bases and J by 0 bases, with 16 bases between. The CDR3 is CASSPDGGTVNTEAFF. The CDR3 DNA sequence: TGCGCCAGCAGCCCGGACGGGGGTACCGTGAACACTGAAGCTTTCTTT.

The CDR3 DNA reads as TGTGCCAGCAGCCAGCGAGCGGGTGGCACAGATACGCAGTATTTT. It is translated as CASSQRAGGTDTQYF. This chain joins TRBV7-2 and TRBJ2-3, with a tentative D call TRBD2 (6 bases). The germline CDR1 and CDR2 sequences are SGHTA and FQGNSA. V was shortened by 5 bases and J by 1 base, with 13 bases between the two germline ends. This CDR3 spans 15 amino acids.

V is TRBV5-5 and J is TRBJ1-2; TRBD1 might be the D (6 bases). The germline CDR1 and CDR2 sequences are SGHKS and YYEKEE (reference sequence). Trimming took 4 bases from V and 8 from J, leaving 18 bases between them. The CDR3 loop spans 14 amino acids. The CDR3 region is CASSPVPKGVGYTF. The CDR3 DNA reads TGTGCCAGCAGCCCGGTGCCAAAGGGGGTCGGCTACACCTTC.

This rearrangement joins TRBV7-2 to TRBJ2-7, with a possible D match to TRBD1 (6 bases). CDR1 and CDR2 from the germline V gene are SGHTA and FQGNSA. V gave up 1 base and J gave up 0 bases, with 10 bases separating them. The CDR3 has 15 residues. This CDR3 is CASSLGQGSSYEQYF. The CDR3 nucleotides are TGTGCCAGCAGCTTAGGGCAGGGGAGCTCCTACGAGCAGTACTTC.

CDR3 sequence: CASSAPPGLAGVTNYNEQFF. The CDR3 DNA sequence: TGTGCCAGCAGTGCCCCGCCGGGACTAGCGGGAGTTACGAACTACAATGAGCAGTTCTTC. This chain links TRBV27 with TRBJ2-1; 14 bases match TRBD2. Unmatched junction bases numbered 15, after V lost 5 bases and J lost 3 bases. Germline lookup yields CDR1 MNHEY and CDR2 SMNVEV (reference sequence). The CDR3 spans 20 residues.

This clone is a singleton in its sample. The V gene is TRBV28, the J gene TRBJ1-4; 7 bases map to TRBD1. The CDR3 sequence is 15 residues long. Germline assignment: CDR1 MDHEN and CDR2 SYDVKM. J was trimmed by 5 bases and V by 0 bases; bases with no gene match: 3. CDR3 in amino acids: CASSLWDRKNEKLFF. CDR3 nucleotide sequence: TGTGCCAGCAGTTTATGGGACAGGAAAAATGAAAAACTGTTTTTT. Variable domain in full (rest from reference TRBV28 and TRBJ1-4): DVKVTQSSRYLVKRTGEKVFLECVQDMDHENMFWYRQDPGLGLRLIYFSYDVKMKEKGDIPEGYSVSREKKERFSLILESASTNQTSMYLCASSLWDRKNEKLFFGSGTQLSVL.

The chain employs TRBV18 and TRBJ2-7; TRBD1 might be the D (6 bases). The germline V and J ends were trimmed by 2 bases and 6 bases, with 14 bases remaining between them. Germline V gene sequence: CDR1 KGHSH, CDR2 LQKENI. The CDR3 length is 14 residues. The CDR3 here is CASSPMAGVGEQYF. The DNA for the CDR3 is TGTGCCAGCTCACCAATGGCAGGGGTGGGCGAGCAGTACTTC.

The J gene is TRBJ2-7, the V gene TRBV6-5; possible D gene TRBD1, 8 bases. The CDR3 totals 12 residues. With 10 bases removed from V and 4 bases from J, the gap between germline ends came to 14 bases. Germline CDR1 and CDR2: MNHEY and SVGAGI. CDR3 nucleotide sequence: TGTGCCACCACAGGGGGGGGATACGAGCAGTACTTC. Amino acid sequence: CATTGGGYEQYF.

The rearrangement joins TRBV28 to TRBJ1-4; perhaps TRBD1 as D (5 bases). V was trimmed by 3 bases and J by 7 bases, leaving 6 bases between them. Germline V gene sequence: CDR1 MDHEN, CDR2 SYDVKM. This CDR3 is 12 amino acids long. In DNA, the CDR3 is TGTGCCAGCAGTTTCAGGGCTGAAAAACTGTTTTTT. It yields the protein CASSFRAEKLFF. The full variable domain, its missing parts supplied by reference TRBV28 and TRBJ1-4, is DVKVTQSSRYLVKRTGEKVFLECVQDMDHENMFWYRQDPGLGLRLIYFSYDVKMKEKGDIPEGYSVSREKKERFSLILESASTNQTSMYLCASSFRAEKLFFGSGTQLSVL.

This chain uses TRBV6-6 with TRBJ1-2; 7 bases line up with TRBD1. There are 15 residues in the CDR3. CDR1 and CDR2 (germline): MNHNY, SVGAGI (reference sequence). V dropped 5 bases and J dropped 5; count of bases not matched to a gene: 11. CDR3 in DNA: TGTGCCAGCAGTACCGGGACAGTTGGGCTTTATGGCTACACCTTC. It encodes CASSTGTVGLYGYTF.

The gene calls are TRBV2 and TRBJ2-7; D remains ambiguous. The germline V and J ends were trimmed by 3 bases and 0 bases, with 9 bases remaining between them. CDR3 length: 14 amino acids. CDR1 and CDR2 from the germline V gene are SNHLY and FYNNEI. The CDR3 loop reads CASSETRYSYEQYF. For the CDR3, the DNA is TGTGCCAGCAGTGAGACACGGTACTCCTACGAGCAGTACTTC.

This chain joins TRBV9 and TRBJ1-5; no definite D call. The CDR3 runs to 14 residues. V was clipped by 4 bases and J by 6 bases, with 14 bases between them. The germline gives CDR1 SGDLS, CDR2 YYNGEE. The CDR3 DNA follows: TGTGCCAGCAGCCCCCGAGAGGGCGGTCAGCCCCAGCATTTT. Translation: CASSPREGGQPQHF.

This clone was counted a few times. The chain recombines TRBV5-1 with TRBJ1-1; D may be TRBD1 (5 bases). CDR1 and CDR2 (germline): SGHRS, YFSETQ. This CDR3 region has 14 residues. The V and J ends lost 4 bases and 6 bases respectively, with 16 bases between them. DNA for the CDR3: TGCGCCAGCAGCCCCGGGGGGGGGAGGTCTGAAGCTTTCTTT. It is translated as CASSPGGGRSEAFF.

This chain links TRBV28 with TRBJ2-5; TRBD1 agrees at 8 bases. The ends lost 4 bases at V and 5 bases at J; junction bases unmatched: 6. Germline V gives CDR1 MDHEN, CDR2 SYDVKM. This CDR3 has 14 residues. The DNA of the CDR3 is TGTGCCAGCAGTTGGGCAGGGGGCGTGGAGACCCAGTACTTC. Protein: CASSWAGGVETQYF.

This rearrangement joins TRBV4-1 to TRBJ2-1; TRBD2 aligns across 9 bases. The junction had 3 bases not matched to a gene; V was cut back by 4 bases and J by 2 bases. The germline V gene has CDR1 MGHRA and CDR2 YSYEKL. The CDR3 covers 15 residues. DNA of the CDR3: TGCGCCAGCAGCCGTTCTAGCGGGACCTACAATGAGCAGTTCTTC. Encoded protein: CASSRSSGTYNEQFF.

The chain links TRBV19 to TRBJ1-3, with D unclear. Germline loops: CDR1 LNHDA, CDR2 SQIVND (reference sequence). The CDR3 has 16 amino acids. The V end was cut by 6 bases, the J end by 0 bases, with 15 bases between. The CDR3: CASRFGAGNSGNTIYF. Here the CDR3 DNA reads TGTGCCAGTAGATTTGGAGCGGGCAACTCTGGAAACACCATATATTTT.

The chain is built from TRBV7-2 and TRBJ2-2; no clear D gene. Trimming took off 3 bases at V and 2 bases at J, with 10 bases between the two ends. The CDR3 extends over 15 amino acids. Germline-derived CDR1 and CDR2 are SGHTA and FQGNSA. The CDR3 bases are TGTGCCAGCAGCTTTCGTATAGTTAACACCGGGGAGCTGTTTTTT. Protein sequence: CASSFRIVNTGELFF.

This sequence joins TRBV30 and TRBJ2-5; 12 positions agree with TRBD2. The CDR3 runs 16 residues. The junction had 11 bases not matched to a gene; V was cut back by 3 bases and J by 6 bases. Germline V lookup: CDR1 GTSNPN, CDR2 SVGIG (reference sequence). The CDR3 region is CAWSDAALAGGKTQYF. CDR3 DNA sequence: TGTGCCTGGAGCGACGCGGCACTAGCGGGAGGCAAGACCCAGTACTTC.

CDR3 nucleotide sequence: TGTGCCAGCAGCCTAACAGGGTTCGGGGAGCTGTTTTTT. This sequence encodes CASSLTGFGELFF. V and J are TRBV2 and TRBJ2-2; possible D gene TRBD1, 6 bases. The CDR3 is 13 residues long. V gave up 6 bases and J gave up 7 bases, with 12 bases separating them. CDR1 SNHLY and CDR2 FYNNEI come from the germline V gene. Using reference TRBV2 and TRBJ2-2 for the parts outside the CDR3, the full variable domain is EPEVTQTPSHQVTQMGQEVILRCVPISNHLYFYWYRQILGQKVEFLVSFYNNEISEKSEIFDDQFSVERPDGSNFTLKIRSTKLEDSAMYFCASSLTGFGELFFGEGSRLTVL.

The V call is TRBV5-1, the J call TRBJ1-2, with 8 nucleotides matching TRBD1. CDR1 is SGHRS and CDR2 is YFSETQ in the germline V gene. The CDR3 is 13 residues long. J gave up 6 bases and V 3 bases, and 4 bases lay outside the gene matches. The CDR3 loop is CASSSMDRDGYTF. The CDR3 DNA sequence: TGCGCCAGCAGCTCCATGGACAGGGATGGCTACACCTTC.

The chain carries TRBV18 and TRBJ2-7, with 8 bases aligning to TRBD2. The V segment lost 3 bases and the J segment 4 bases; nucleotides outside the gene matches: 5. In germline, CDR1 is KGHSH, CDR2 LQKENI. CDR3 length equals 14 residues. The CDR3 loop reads CASSPTGGGYEQYF. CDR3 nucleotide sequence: TGTGCCAGCTCACCCACCGGGGGGGGGTACGAGCAGTACTTC.

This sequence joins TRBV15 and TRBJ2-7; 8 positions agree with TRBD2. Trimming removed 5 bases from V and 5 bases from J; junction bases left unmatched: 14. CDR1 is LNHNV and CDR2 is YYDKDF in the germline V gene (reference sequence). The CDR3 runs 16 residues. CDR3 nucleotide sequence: TGTGCCACCAGCCAAGATAGAAGCGGGAGTACGGACGAGCAGTACTTC. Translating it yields CATSQDRSGSTDEQYF.

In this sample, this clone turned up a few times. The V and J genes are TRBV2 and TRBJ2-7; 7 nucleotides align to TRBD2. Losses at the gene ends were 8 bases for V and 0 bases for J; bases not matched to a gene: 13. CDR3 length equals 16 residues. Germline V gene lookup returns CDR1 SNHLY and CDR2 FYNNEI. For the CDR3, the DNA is TGTGCCAGCTCAATAGAACCAGCGGGGACCTCCTACGAGCAGTACTTC. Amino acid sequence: CASSIEPAGTSYEQYF.

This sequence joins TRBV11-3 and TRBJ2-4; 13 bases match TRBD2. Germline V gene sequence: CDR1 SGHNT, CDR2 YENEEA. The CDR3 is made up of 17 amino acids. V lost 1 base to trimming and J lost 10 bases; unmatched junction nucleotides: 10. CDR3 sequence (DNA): TGTGCCAGCAGCTTAGTTCCGACTAGCGGGAGGTTGGGTATTCAGTACTTC. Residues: CASSLVPTSGRLGIQYF. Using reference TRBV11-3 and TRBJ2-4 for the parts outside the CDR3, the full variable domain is EAGVVQSPRYKIIEKKQPVAFWCNPISGHNTLYWYLQNLGQGPELLIRYENEEAVDDSQLPKDRFSAERLKGVDSTLKIQPAELGDSAVYLCASSLVPTSGRLGIQYFGAGTRLSVL.

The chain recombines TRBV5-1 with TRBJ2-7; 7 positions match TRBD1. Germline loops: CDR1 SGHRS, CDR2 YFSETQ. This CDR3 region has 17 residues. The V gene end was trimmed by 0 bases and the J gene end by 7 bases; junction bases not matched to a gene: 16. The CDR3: CASSLVGRTGNQGEQYF. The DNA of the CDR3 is TGCGCCAGCAGCTTGGTCGGTAGGACAGGCAACCAGGGGGAGCAGTACTTC.